The next 24 T cell receptor beta chains were all read from a single sample in a study of a mutant IDH1 vaccine in newly diagnosed glioma. Using immunoSEQ multiplex PCR, the repertoire was profiled, and TCRdb retains in-frame clones only, with some absent. The sample includes around 50,000 clones, more than 60% of them seen just once. The time point was: week 35, safety follow-up. Doses of 300 ug of mutant IDH1 20-mer peptide were given with topical imiquimod. These receptors have no known antigen. The sample here was PBMCs, taken from a glioma patient whose treatment included an IDH1 peptide vaccine. The receptor set was obtained from a middle-aged man with glioma.

The rearrangement joins TRBV2 to TRBJ1-6; 8 nucleotides align to TRBD1. The J segment lost 9 bases and the V segment lost 7 bases, leaving 8 bases of the junction unmatched. Germline V gene lookup returns CDR1 SNHLY and CDR2 FYNNEI. The CDR3 contains 14 residues. CDR3 region: CASTGQGASSPLHF. As DNA, the CDR3 is TGTGCCAGCACAGGGCAGGGGGCTTCTTCACCCCTCCACTTT.

This clone has just one count. Here the CDR3 DNA reads TGCAGCGTTGAAGTTGCGGCTAGCGCCGCCTACGAGCAGTACTTC. Translation: CSVEVAASAAYEQYF. This sequence joins TRBV29-1 and TRBJ2-7, with D maybe TRBD2 (6 bases). This CDR3 comprises 15 residues. Germline CDR1 and CDR2: SQVTM and ANQGSEA. V lost 1 base and J 2 bases, leaving 15 bases between the germline ends.

This sequence joins TRBV5-6 and TRBJ2-1; a possible D gene is TRBD2 (5 bases). CDR1 SGHDT and CDR2 YYEEEE come from the germline V gene. The CDR3 is 11 residues long. Trimming removed 4 bases at V and 7 bases at J, with 6 bases between. CDR3 DNA sequence: TGTGCCAGCAGCCGGACTAATGAGCAGTTCTTC. Translating gives CASSRTNEQFF.

This chain uses TRBV7-2 with TRBJ1-5; no definite D call. Germline V CDR1 and CDR2: SGHTA, FQGNSA. The CDR3 covers 19 residues. The ends were cut back, 2 bases at V and 3 bases at J, with 23 bases in the middle. The CDR3, as DNA: TGTGCCAGCAGCTTACCTCATGGCCCCCACAGCTTGATCAATCAGCCCCAGCATTTT. Encoded protein: CASSLPHGPHSLINQPQHF.

The chain has TRBV7-6 and TRBJ2-7, with a tentative D call TRBD1 (5 bases). V gave up 2 bases and J gave up 4 bases, with 6 bases separating them. Germline V CDR1 and CDR2: SGHVS, FNYEAQ. The length of the CDR3 is 12 residues. The CDR3 sequence: CASSLQGYEQYF. CDR3 sequence (DNA): TGTGCCAGCAGCTTACAGGGTTACGAGCAGTACTTC.

The rearrangement uses TRBV2 and TRBJ2-5, with D unclear. This CDR3 spans 12 amino acids. CDR1 is SNHLY, CDR2 FYNNEI, per germline. V dropped 8 bases and J dropped 1 base, with 8 bases sitting between them. CDR3 DNA: TGTGCCAGCGGGCGACCCCAAGAGACCCAGTACTTC. Its translation is CASGRPQETQYF.

This chain links TRBV27 with TRBJ2-7, with unresolved D. Germline values: CDR1 MNHEY, CDR2 SMNVEV (reference sequence). The CDR3 length is 13 residues. V shed 5 bases and J shed 2 bases, with 10 bases lying between them. The CDR3 sequence: CASSHGNAYEQYF. DNA for the CDR3: TGTGCCAGCAGTCACGGAAATGCCTACGAGCAGTACTTC.

The genes are TRBV10-3 and TRBJ2-2; no definite D call. Germline lookup yields CDR1 ENHRY and CDR2 SYGVKD. This CDR3 spans 15 amino acids. V shed 3 bases and J shed 6 bases, with 14 bases lying between them. CDR3 loop: CAISDFGRAAGELFF. CDR3 bases: TGTGCCATCAGTGATTTTGGAAGGGCGGCCGGGGAGCTGTTTTTT.

The V call is TRBV6-5, the J call TRBJ2-5; perhaps TRBD1 as D (5 bases). Germline V lookup: CDR1 MNHEY, CDR2 SVGAGI. The germline V and J ends were trimmed by 2 bases and 4 bases, with 14 bases remaining between them. There are 15 residues in the CDR3. The CDR3: CASSYTPGKRETQYF. CDR3 nucleotides: TGTGCCAGCAGTTACACCCCAGGGAAGAGAGAGACCCAGTACTTC.

The chain carries TRBV5-1 and TRBJ1-4, with TRBD1 identical over 7 bases. Per the germline V gene, CDR1 is SGHRS and CDR2 is YFSETQ. The CDR3 length is 15 residues. V lost 1 base and J lost 6; bases outside the gene matches: 6. The CDR3 sequence: CASSLTGTGDEKLFF. The CDR3, as DNA: TGCGCCAGCAGCTTGACTGGAACAGGGGATGAAAAACTGTTTTTT.

This chain joins TRBV5-1 and TRBJ1-2, with TRBD1 matching over 7 bases. After removal of 0 bases from V and 6 bases from J, the junction contained 8 bases not matched to a gene. Germline V gives CDR1 SGHRS, CDR2 YFSETQ. CDR3 size: 15 residues. CDR3 sequence: CASSLVQGERDGYTF. Here the CDR3 DNA reads TGCGCCAGCAGCTTGGTTCAGGGGGAAAGGGATGGCTACACCTTC.

The genes are TRBV5-4 and TRBJ2-3; possibly TRBD2 for D (6 bases). The CDR3 runs 16 residues. CDR1 and CDR2 (germline): SGHNT, YYREEE (reference sequence). V lost 4 bases to trimming and J lost 1 base, with 16 bases between them. The chain's CDR3 is CASSHPPGLGTDTQYF. The DNA for the CDR3 is TGTGCCAGCAGCCACCCCCCGGGACTGGGCACAGATACGCAGTATTTT.

The chain links TRBV16 to TRBJ1-5; D gene unclear. V was shortened by 6 bases and J by 1 base, with 10 bases between the two germline ends. The CDR3 contains 14 residues. Germline V gene data show CDR1 as KGHSY and CDR2 as FQNENV. CDR3 residues: CASSTGWSNQPQHF. Here the CDR3 DNA reads TGTGCCAGCAGTACTGGGTGGAGCAATCAGCCCCAGCATTTT. The complete variable domain, with remaining parts taken from reference TRBV16 and TRBJ1-5, reads GEEVAQTPKHLVRGEGQKAKLYCAPIKGHSYVFWYQQVLKNEFKFLISFQNENVFDETGMPKERFSAKCLPNSPCSLEIQATKLEDSAVYFCASSTGWSNQPQHFGDGTRLSIL.

The rearrangement joins TRBV7-9 to TRBJ2-1, with TRBD1 matching 11 bases. The CDR3 length is 11 residues. J gave up 14 bases and V 5 bases, and 2 bases lay outside the gene matches. Germline loops: CDR1 SEHNR, CDR2 FQNEAQ (reference sequence). CDR3 nucleotides: TGTGCCAGCAGCGAGGGACAGGGGGAGTTCTTC. It translates to CASSEGQGEFF.

The genes are TRBV6-5 and TRBJ1-2; TRBD1 agrees at 7 bases. The CDR3 has 16 residues. The ends lost 4 bases at V and 0 bases at J; junction bases unmatched: 8. Germline CDR1 is MNHEY and CDR2 is SVGAGI. The CDR3 coding sequence is TGTGCCAGCAGTTTGTCCGGGACAGCCTCTAACTATGGCTACACCTTC. Its translation is CASSLSGTASNYGYTF.

The chain recombines TRBV27 with TRBJ2-7, with 7 bases identical to TRBD1. Germline V lookup: CDR1 MNHEY, CDR2 SMNVEV (reference sequence). The CDR3 covers 16 residues. J lost 6 bases, V lost 8 bases, and 19 bases had no gene match. The CDR3 DNA follows: TGTGCCAGCCGCTTGACTCTTACCCTCCCAGGGGGCGAGCAGTACTTC. It codes for CASRLTLTLPGGEQYF.

This clone was detected once. J is TRBJ2-5 and V is TRBV9, with TRBD2 matching 8 bases. J lost 5 bases, V lost 4 bases, and 7 bases had no gene match. CDR3 size: 14 residues. Looked up from germline, CDR1 is SGDLS and CDR2 is YYNGEE. DNA for the CDR3: TGTGCCAGCAGCAGAGCGGGGGCCGGGGAGACCCAGTACTTC. Translated: CASSRAGAGETQYF.

The chain employs TRBV5-4 and TRBJ2-3; 12 nucleotides agree with TRBD2. This CDR3 spans 15 amino acids. Unmatched junction bases numbered 12, after V lost 4 bases and J lost 12 bases. The V gene's germline CDR1 is SGHNT and CDR2 YYREEE (reference sequence). Written as DNA, the CDR3 is TGTGCCAGCAGCGGCCCGACTAGCGGGGGTTCCGCACAGTATTTT. Translating it yields CASSGPTSGGSAQYF.

The chain is built from TRBV27 and TRBJ1-6, with D uncertain. CDR1 is MNHEY and CDR2 is SMNVEV in the germline V gene (reference sequence). V shed 2 bases and J shed 0 bases, with 17 bases lying between them. The CDR3 runs to 19 residues. CDR3 protein: CASSLIGIEGSSYNSPLHF. For the CDR3, the DNA is TGTGCCAGCAGTTTAATAGGGATTGAGGGAAGCTCCTATAATTCACCCCTCCACTTT.

The chain combines TRBV6-5 with TRBJ1-6, with 9 bases identical to TRBD1. The germline gives CDR1 MNHEY, CDR2 SVGAGI. V lost 6 bases, J lost 7 bases, and 7 bases stayed unmatched. This CDR3 is 15 amino acids long. This CDR3 reads CASSRTGAGNSPLHF. CDR3 coding DNA: TGTGCCAGCAGCCGGACAGGGGCCGGCAATTCACCCCTCCACTTT.

The chain couples TRBV7-8 to TRBJ2-6; a weak D match, TRBD1 (5 bases). This CDR3 region has 16 residues. The V and J ends lost 5 bases and 0 bases respectively, with 11 bases between them. Germline CDR1 SGHVS, CDR2 FQNEAQ. CDR3 nucleotides: TGTGCCAGCAGCCTGTACGACAGCTCTGGGGCCAACGTCCTGACTTTC. As protein: CASSLYDSSGANVLTF.

The V call is TRBV4-1, the J call TRBJ1-4; D remains unclear. The CDR3 has 14 amino acids. Trimming took 2 bases from V and 1 from J, leaving 5 bases between them. Germline values: CDR1 MGHRA, CDR2 YSYEKL. The CDR3 sequence: CASSQTETNEKLFF. In DNA, the CDR3 is TGCGCCAGCAGCCAAACAGAAACTAATGAAAAACTGTTTTTT.

CDR3 DNA sequence: TGTGCCAGCAGCCCCTGGGACAGGGATAATGAAAAACTGTTTTTT. Encoded protein: CASSPWDRDNEKLFF. This sequence joins TRBV9 and TRBJ1-4, with 9 bases identical to TRBD1. The CDR3 has 15 amino acids. V shed 4 bases and J 4 bases; nucleotides not matched to a gene: 5. From germline, CDR1 is SGDLS and CDR2 YYNGEE. Full variable domain (rest looked up from reference TRBV9 and TRBJ1-4): DSGVTQTPKHLITATGQRVTLRCSPRSGDLSVYWYQQSLDQGLQFLIQYYNGEERAKGNILERFSAQQFPDLHSELNLSSLELGDSALYFCASSPWDRDNEKLFFGSGTQLSVL.

This chain uses TRBV23-1 with TRBJ2-3; no clear D. TRBV23-1 belongs to the ORF category, with a function that is uncertain. The CDR3 has 16 residues. Deletions cut 0 bases from V and 4 bases from J, with 14 bases between. The CDR3 loop is CASSQSGSHHPDTQYF. DNA for the CDR3: TGCGCCAGCAGTCAATCTGGCAGCCACCACCCAGATACGCAGTATTTT.